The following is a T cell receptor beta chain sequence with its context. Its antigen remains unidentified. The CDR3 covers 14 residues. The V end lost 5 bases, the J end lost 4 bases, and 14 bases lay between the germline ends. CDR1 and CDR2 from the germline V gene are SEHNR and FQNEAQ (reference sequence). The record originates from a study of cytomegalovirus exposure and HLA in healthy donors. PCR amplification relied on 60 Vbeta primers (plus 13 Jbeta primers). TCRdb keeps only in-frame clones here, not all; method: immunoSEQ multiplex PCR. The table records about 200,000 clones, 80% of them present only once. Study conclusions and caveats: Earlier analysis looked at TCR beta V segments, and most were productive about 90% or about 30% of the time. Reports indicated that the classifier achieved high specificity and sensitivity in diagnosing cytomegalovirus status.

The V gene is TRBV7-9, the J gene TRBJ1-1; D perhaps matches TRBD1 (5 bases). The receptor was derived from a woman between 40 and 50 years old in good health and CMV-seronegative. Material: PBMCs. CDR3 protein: CASSRLTALTEAFF. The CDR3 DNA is TGTGCCAGCAGCCGCTTGACAGCACTCACTGAAGCTTTCTTT.